The T cell receptor (beta chain) described here comes from a study of identical twins. Many counts were recorded for this clonotype. Its specificity is not known. Overall study results and limits: A cross-sectional statistical analysis, not follow-up of the same donors, supported the conclusions. A lower insertion count was a feature of abundant cord blood beta clonotypes, with no such feature in memory repertoires.

Carrying unique molecular identifiers, the cDNA also gained a universal primer site through template switching. From the 5' RACE reads, TCRdb called clonotypes with MiXCR, one entry per CDR3 protein. This table has 200,000 to 300,000 distinct CDR3 sequences, 6.5% to 9% appearing once. These data were likewise used in another study, on yellow fever vaccine responses in identical twins.

The receptor was derived from a woman aged 18-29 years in good health. Sample: CD8+ T cells sorted from blood.

The CDR3 DNA reads as TGTGCCAGCAGCTCCGAAGGACCTGAAGCTTTCTTT. This sequence encodes CASSSEGPEAFF. The genes are TRBV12-3 or TRBV12-4 and TRBJ1-1; no reliable D call. The V gene lost 6 bases and the J gene lost 6 bases, with 11 bases spanning the gap. This CDR3 contains 12 residues.